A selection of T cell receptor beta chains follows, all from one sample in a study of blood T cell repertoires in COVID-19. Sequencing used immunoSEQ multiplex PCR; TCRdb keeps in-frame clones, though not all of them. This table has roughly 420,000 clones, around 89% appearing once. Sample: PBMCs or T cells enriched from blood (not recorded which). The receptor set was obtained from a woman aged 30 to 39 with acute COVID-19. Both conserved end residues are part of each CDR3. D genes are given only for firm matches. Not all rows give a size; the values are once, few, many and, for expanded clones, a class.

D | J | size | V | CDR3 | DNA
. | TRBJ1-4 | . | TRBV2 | CASRQGAEKLFF | TGTGCCAGCAGACAGGGTGCTGAAAAACTGTTTTTT
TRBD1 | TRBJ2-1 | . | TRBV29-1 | CSVTKDRGAGNEQFF | TGCAGCGTTACAAAAGACAGGGGGGCTGGGAATGAGCAGTTCTTC
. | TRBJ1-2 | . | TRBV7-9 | CASSAPQGYGYTF | TGTGCCAGCAGCGCCCCGCAGGGATATGGCTACACCTTC
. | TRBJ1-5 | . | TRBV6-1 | CASSEFHRGFRGQPQHF | TGTGCCAGCAGTGAATTCCACCGAGGGTTTAGAGGACAGCCCCAGCATTTT
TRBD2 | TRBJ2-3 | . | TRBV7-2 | CASSLTSGDADTQYF | TGTGCCAGCAGCTTAACTAGCGGGGATGCAGATACGCAGTATTTT
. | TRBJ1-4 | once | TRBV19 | CASSQQGLGTNEKLFF | TGTGCCAGTAGCCAACAGGGATTAGGGACTAATGAAAAACTGTTTTTT
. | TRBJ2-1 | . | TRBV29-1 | CSTGGGLNEQFF | TGCAGCACAGGGGGGGGTTTGAATGAGCAGTTCTTC
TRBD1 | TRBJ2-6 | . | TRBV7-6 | CASSLGQGAFSGANVLTF | TGTGCCAGCAGCTTGGGACAGGGCGCATTCTCTGGGGCCAACGTCCTGACTTTC
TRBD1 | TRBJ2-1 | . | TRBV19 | CASSTRQGHREQFF | TGTGCCAGTAGTACCCGACAGGGTCACCGTGAGCAGTTCTTC
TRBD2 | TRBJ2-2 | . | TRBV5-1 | CASSTGTSGANTGELFF | TGCGCCAGCAGCACCGGGACTAGCGGTGCTAACACCGGGGAGCTGTTTTTT
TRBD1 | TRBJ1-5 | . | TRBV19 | CASTQTGGNQPQHF | TGTGCCAGTACCCAGACAGGGGGCAATCAGCCCCAGCATTTT
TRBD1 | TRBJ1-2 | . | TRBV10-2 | CASSDRGDSSANYGYTF | TGCGCCAGCAGTGATAGGGGGGACAGCTCCGCTAACTATGGCTACACCTTC
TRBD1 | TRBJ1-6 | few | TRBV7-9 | CASGQGGSPLHF | TGTGCCAGCGGACAGGGGGGCTCACCCCTCCACTTT
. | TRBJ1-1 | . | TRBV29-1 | CSVAGGVNTEAFF | TGCAGCGTTGCGGGCGGGGTGAACACTGAAGCTTTCTTT
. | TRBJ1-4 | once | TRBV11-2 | CASSLPPLEEKLFF | TGTGCCAGCAGCTTACCGCCGCTTGAGGAAAAACTGTTTTTT
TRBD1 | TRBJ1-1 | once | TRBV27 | CASIRQGMGTEAFF | TGTGCCAGCATCCGACAGGGTATGGGGACTGAAGCTTTCTTT
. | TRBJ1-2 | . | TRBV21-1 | CASRRQANYGYTF | TGTGCCAGCAGGCGACAGGCCAACTATGGCTACACCTTC
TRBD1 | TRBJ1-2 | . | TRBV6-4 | CASSEGTGYYGYTF | TGTGCCAGCAGTGAGGGGACAGGGTATTATGGCTACACCTTC
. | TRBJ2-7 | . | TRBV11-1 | CASSLLELGGYEQYF | TGTGCCAGCAGCTTACTCGAGCTCGGGGGCTACGAGCAGTACTTC
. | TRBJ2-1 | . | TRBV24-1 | CATSDLGDLEYNEQFF | TGTGCCACCAGTGATTTGGGGGACTTGGAGTACAATGAGCAGTTCTTC
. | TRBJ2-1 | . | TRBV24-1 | CATSDPRGNYNEQFF | TGTGCCACCAGTGATCCCCGGGGAAACTACAATGAGCAGTTCTTC
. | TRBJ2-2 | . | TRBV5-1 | CASSLRAGTGELFF | TGCGCCAGCAGCTTGCGTGCGGGCACCGGGGAGCTGTTTTTT
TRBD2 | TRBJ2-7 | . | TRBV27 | CASSPEGFSGGLSYEQYF | TGTGCCAGCAGTCCCGAGGGGTTTAGCGGGGGCCTCTCCTACGAGCAGTACTTC
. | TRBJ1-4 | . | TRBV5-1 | CASSLGAQDEKLFF | TGCGCCAGCAGCTTGGGGGCCCAAGATGAAAAACTGTTTTTT
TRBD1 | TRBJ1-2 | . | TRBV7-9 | CASSLGGQVPYGYTF | TGTGCCAGCAGCTTAGGGGGACAGGTCCCCTATGGCTACACCTTC
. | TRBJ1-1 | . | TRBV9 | CASTPNGRNTEAFF | TGTGCCAGCACCCCGAACGGGAGGAACACTGAAGCTTTCTTT
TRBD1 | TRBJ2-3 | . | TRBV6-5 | CASRAGGADTQYF | TGTGCCAGCAGGGCAGGGGGCGCAGATACGCAGTATTTT
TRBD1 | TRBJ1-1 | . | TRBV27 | CATKLGGAGTEAFF | TGTGCCACCAAATTAGGGGGCGCGGGCACTGAAGCTTTCTTT
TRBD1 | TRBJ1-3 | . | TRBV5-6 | CASSEGQGNTIYF | TGTGCCAGCAGCGAGGGACAGGGTAACACCATATATTTT
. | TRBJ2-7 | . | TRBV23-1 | CASSQFVRVTYEQYF | TGCGCCAGCAGTCAATTTGTCAGGGTGACCTACGAGCAGTACTTC
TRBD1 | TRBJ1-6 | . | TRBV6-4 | CASSKGTGHSPLHF | TGTGCCAGCAGCAAAGGGACAGGGCATTCACCCCTCCACTTT
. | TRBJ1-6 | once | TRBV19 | CASSIGAANYNSPLHF | TGTGCCAGTAGTATAGGCGCGGCTAACTATAATTCACCCCTCCACTTT
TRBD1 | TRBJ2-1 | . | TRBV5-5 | CASSWDRGYNEQFF | TGTGCCAGCAGCTGGGACAGGGGGTACAATGAGCAGTTCTTC
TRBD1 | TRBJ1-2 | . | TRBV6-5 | CASSRHSTGVYGYTF | TGTGCCAGCTCGCGTCATTCCACAGGGGTCTATGGCTACACCTTC
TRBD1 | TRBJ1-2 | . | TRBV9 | CASSGQGINYGYTF | TGTGCCAGCAGCGGACAGGGGATCAACTATGGCTACACCTTC
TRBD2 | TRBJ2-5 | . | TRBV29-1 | CSVDSRGDQETQYF | TGCAGCGTTGATTCGCGGGGGGATCAAGAGACCCAGTACTTC
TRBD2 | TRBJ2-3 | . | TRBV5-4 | CASSLGRGEYTQYF | TGTGCCAGCAGCTTAGGGCGGGGGGAATATACGCAGTATTTT
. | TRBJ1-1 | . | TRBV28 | CAIRGGLGTEAFF | TGTGCCATTCGGGGGGGTCTGGGGACTGAAGCTTTCTTT
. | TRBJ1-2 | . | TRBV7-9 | CASSFTQNYGYTF | TGTGCCAGCAGCTTCACACAGAACTATGGCTACACCTTC
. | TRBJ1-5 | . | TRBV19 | CASSIVSVSNQPQHF | TGTGCCAGTAGTATAGTTTCAGTTAGCAATCAGCCCCAGCATTTT
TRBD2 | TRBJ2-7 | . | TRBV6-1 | CASSEGLAGGPYEQYF | TGTGCCAGCAGTGAAGGGCTAGCGGGGGGGCCTTACGAGCAGTACTTC
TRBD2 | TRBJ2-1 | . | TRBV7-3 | CASSFPSGGLNEQFF | TGTGCCAGCAGCTTCCCTAGCGGGGGGCTCAATGAGCAGTTCTTC
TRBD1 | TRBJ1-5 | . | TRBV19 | CATEEGQGLLNQPQHF | TGTGCCACTGAAGAGGGACAGGGCCTTCTTAATCAGCCCCAGCATTTT
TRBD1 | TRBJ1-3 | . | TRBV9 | CASSVDRTGLNTIYF | TGTGCCAGCAGCGTAGACCGGACAGGGTTGAACACCATATATTTT
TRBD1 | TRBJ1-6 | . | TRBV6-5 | CASRMDRGNSPLHF | TGTGCCAGCAGGATGGACAGGGGGAATTCACCCCTCCACTTT
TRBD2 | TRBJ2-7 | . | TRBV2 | CASHPMGAGGSGTHEQYF | TGTGCCAGCCACCCCATGGGAGCGGGGGGATCGGGAACCCACGAGCAGTACTTC
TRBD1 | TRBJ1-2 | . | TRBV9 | CASSPGGLNYGYTF | TGTGCCAGCAGCCCAGGGGGGCTCAACTATGGCTACACCTTC
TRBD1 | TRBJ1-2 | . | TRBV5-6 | CASSADRRSYGYTF | TGTGCCAGCAGCGCGGACAGGAGGAGTTATGGCTACACCTTC
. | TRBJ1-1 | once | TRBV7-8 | CASSVQGATTEAFF | TGTGCCAGCAGCGTACAGGGTGCGACGACTGAAGCTTTCTTT
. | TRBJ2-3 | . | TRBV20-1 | CSARERITQYF | TGCAGTGCTAGAGAGCGTATCACGCAGTATTTT
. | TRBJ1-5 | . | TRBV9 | CASSASNSNQPQHF | TGTGCCAGCAGCGCCAGTAATAGCAATCAGCCCCAGCATTTT